The 12 T cell receptor beta chains presented below share a single source sample, sequenced in a study of blood T cell repertoires in COVID-19. The assay was immunoSEQ multiplex PCR, and TCRdb's table has in-frame clones only and misses some. The sample has fewer than 30,000 clones, under 90% seen once. Sequencing used peripheral blood. These receptors were taken from a man aged 65-85 years with active COVID-19.

A single count supports this clone. The gene calls are TRBV6-1 and TRBJ2-5; 8 bases line up with TRBD2. The CDR3 runs to 17 residues. Germline V gene lookup returns CDR1 MNHNS and CDR2 SASEGT. The V segment lost 1 base and the J segment 0 bases; nucleotides outside the gene matches: 7. The CDR3 DNA reads as TGTGCCAGCAGTGAAGAATTGGCGGGGGGAAACCAAGAGACCCAGTACTTC. Translating it yields CASSEELAGGNQETQYF.

V usage is TRBV19 and J usage is TRBJ1-1; 8 bases fit TRBD1. Germline CDR1 is LNHDA and CDR2 is SQIVND (reference sequence). CDR3 size: 15 residues. J lost 6 bases, V lost 6 bases, and 12 bases had no gene match. The DNA of the CDR3 is TGTGCCAGTAGGGCCTCATCAGGGGGCGCGCCTGAAGCTTTCTTT. Protein: CASRASSGGAPEAFF.

V usage is TRBV6-5 and J usage is TRBJ1-5, with D maybe TRBD1 (5 bases). CDR3 length: 13 amino acids. V was pared by 8 bases and J by 8 bases, with 16 bases between. Germline CDR1 reads MNHEY; CDR2 reads SVGAGI. The CDR3 loop reads CASRRGVMEPQHF. Here the CDR3 DNA reads TGTGCCAGCCGCCGGGGGGTCATGGAGCCCCAGCATTTT.

The chain links TRBV29-1 to TRBJ2-1; tentative D call: TRBD2 (7 bases). The CDR3 runs 14 residues. Germline loops: CDR1 SQVTM, CDR2 ANQGSEA. The V and J ends lost 3 bases and 6 bases respectively, with 15 bases between them. CDR3 coding DNA: TGCAGCGTTGACGGGAGGCGACAGGCCAATGAGCAGTTCTTC. It translates to CSVDGRRQANEQFF.

The chain combines TRBV3-1 (or the pseudogene TRBV3-2) with TRBJ1-1; D gene ambiguous. The germline gives CDR1 LGHDT, CDR2 YNNKEL (reference sequence). The CDR3 loop spans 13 amino acids. The V end was cut by 0 bases, the J end by 5 bases, with 7 bases between. CDR3 coding DNA: TGTGCCAGCAGCCAAGAGGAGAGGACTGAAGCTTTCTTT. It specifies CASSQEERTEAFF.

The chain employs TRBV7-2 and TRBJ2-7; the match to TRBD1 covers 10 bases. In germline, CDR1 is SGHTA, CDR2 FQGNSA. The junction had 9 bases not matched to a gene; V was cut back by 6 bases and J by 4 bases. This CDR3 spans 15 amino acids. CDR3 residues: CASRNGQGGSYEQYF. As DNA, the CDR3 is TGTGCCAGCAGAAACGGACAGGGGGGGTCTTACGAGCAGTACTTC.

The V call is TRBV12-5, the J call TRBJ2-6; possibly TRBD1 for D (6 bases). Looked up from germline, CDR1 is LGHNT and CDR2 is FRNRAP. The V end was cut by 1 base, the J end by 2 bases, with 9 bases between. This CDR3 spans 16 amino acids. The CDR3 region is CASGLDRDPGANVLTF. CDR3 nucleotide sequence: TGTGCTAGTGGTTTGGACAGGGATCCTGGGGCCAACGTCCTGACTTTC.

The rearrangement joins TRBV5-1 to TRBJ2-1, with TRBD1 matching over 7 bases. This CDR3 spans 13 amino acids. Germline V CDR1 and CDR2: SGHRS, YFSETQ. The junction had 0 bases not matched to a gene; V was cut back by 0 bases and J by 6 bases. The CDR3 DNA sequence: TGCGCCAGCAGCTTGGGACAGGGCAATGAGCAGTTCTTC. This translates into CASSLGQGNEQFF.

The chain has TRBV6-6 and TRBJ1-5, with 8 bases fitting TRBD1. The CDR3 is 14 residues long. The germline CDR1 and CDR2 sequences are MNHNY and SVGAGI (reference sequence). Losses at the gene ends were 7 bases for V and 3 bases for J; bases not matched to a gene: 5. The DNA of the CDR3 is TGTGCCAGCACAGACAGGGGATCCAATCAGCCCCAGCATTTT. Its translation: CASTDRGSNQPQHF.

The chain uses TRBV18 and TRBJ2-3; a possible D gene is TRBD1 (6 bases). The V and J ends lost 2 bases and 4 bases respectively, with 10 bases between them. The CDR3 totals 14 residues. Germline lookup yields CDR1 KGHSH and CDR2 LQKENI. The CDR3 DNA follows: TGTGCCAGCTCACCATTGGGGGCGTCAGATACGCAGTATTTT. This translates into CASSPLGASDTQYF. Drawing the rest from reference TRBV18 and TRBJ2-3, the complete variable domain is NAGVMQNPRHLVRRRGQEARLRCSPMKGHSHVYWYRQLPEEGLKFMVYLQKENIIDESGMPKERFSAEFPKEGPSILRIQQVVRGDSAAYFCASSPLGASDTQYFGPGTRLTVL.

This clone was counted only a few times. V and J are TRBV5-1 and TRBJ2-3; 8 nucleotides agree with TRBD2. Germline CDR1 is SGHRS and CDR2 is YFSETQ. CDR3 length: 16 residues. V lost 3 bases, J lost 3 bases, and 9 bases stayed unmatched. In DNA, the CDR3 is TGCGCCAGCAGCTCAAACGTAGCGGGGCCTACAGATACGCAGTATTTT. Amino acid sequence: CASSSNVAGPTDTQYF.

This clone was detected only once. CDR3 loop: CASSLELRIYEQYF. CDR3 DNA sequence: TGTGCCAGCAGCTTAGAGCTCAGGATTTACGAGCAGTACTTC. The V and J genes are TRBV7-2 and TRBJ2-7; D ambiguous. V gave up 1 base and J gave up 4 bases, with 11 bases separating them. The CDR3 is 14 residues long. Germline assignment: CDR1 SGHTA and CDR2 FQGNSA. The full variable domain, rest sourced from reference TRBV7-2 and TRBJ2-7, is GAGVSQSPSNKVTEKGKDVELRCDPISGHTALYWYRQSLGQGLEFLIYFQGNSAPDKSGLPSDRFSAERTGGSVSTLTIQRTQQEDSAVYLCASSLELRIYEQYFGPGTRLTVT.